A single TCR beta chain is shown here with its context. The data originate from a study of blood T cell repertoires in COVID-19. For the study at large: In each case, the material was cDNA or gDNA derived from T cells, B-cell-depleted T cells, or PBMCs.

How the authors handled the data: Estimated nucleated cell counts came from reference gene primer amplification. Generated by immunoSEQ multiplex PCR, the TCRdb table keeps only in-frame clones and is missing some. The V and J calls and clone size were taken over from that table, and D and trimming were inferred from the DNA. The profile shows around 200,000 clones, approximately 86% of them singletons. The germline V gene has CDR1 SGDLS and CDR2 YYNGEE. The CDR3 consists of 17 residues. J was trimmed by 6 bases and V by 4 bases; bases with no gene match: 13. This rearrangement joins TRBV9 to TRBJ1-6, with TRBD1 identical over 7 bases. This sequence originates from a man in his 70s with acute or convalescent COVID-19. Source material: peripheral blood. CDR3: CASSRRPSGQPNSPLHF. The DNA for the CDR3 is TGTGCCAGCAGCCGCCGGCCCTCGGGACAGCCTAATTCACCCCTCCACTTT.